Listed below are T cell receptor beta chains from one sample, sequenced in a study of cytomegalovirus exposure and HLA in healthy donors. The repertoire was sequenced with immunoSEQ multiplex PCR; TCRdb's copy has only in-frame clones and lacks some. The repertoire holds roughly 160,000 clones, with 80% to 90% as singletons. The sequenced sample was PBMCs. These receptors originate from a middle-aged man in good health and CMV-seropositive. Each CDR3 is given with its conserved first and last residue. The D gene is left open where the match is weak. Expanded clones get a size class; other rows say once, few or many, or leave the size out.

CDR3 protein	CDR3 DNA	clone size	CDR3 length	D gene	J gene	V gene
CASSFLAHNEQFF	TGTGCCAGTAGTTTTCTAGCCCACAATGAGCAGTTCTTC	-	13	-	TRBJ2-1	TRBV19
CASSLLTGKLDTQYF	TGCGCCAGCAGCTTGCTAACAGGGAAGTTGGATACGCAGTATTTT	-	15	-	TRBJ2-3	TRBV5-1
CASSLEEVGGEVEQFF	TGTGCCAGCAGCTTAGAGGAGGTCGGGGGGGAGGTTGAGCAGTTCTTC	-	16	TRBD2	TRBJ2-1	TRBV13
CASSGQGKDEQYF	TGTGCCAGCAGTGGACAGGGGAAGGACGAGCAGTACTTC	-	13	TRBD1	TRBJ2-7	TRBV6-5
CSVGHLNTEAFF	TGCAGCGTTGGGCATTTGAACACTGAAGCTTTCTTT	-	12	-	TRBJ1-1	TRBV29-1
CASSEPGTDRGYEQYF	TGTGCCAGCAGTGAACCCGGAACGGACAGAGGCTACGAGCAGTACTTC	once	16	-	TRBJ2-7	TRBV6-1
CASSSTLSGEKLFF	TGTGCCAGCAGTAGTACGCTCTCGGGAGAAAAACTGTTTTTT	-	14	-	TRBJ1-4	TRBV27
CASSPGGAGGYEQYF	TGTGCCAGCAGCCCCGGGGGGGCGGGAGGTTACGAGCAGTACTTC	-	15	TRBD2	TRBJ2-7	TRBV7-2
CASSGFGTLYEQYF	TGCGCCAGCAGTGGCTTCGGGACACTCTACGAGCAGTACTTC	-	14	-	TRBJ2-7	TRBV10-2
CAVRDSSNQPQHF	TGTGCCGTCCGGGACAGCAGCAATCAGCCCCAGCATTTT	-	13	TRBD1	TRBJ1-5	TRBV10-3
CASSTYTDTQYF	TGTGCCAGCAGCACATACACAGATACGCAGTATTTT	-	12	-	TRBJ2-3	TRBV7-2
CASSNRAEAFF	TGTGCCAGCTCAAACCGGGCTGAAGCTTTCTTT	-	11	-	TRBJ1-1	TRBV18